The clone carrying this TCR beta chain was observed many times. This sample was included in a study of control samples from healthy donors and cancer patients. Method: immunoSEQ multiplex PCR; TCRdb's copy keeps in-frame clones and lacks some. The sample lists 150,000 to 200,000 clones, around 90% occurring once. CDR1 is SGHAT and CDR2 is FQDESV in the germline V gene (reference sequence). V lost 0 bases and J lost 3, with 3 bases in between. CDR3 length equals 13 residues. Sequences were obtained from blood. The receptor was derived from a woman in her forties or fifties in good health. V and J are TRBV11-1 and TRBJ1-5; D remains unclear. DNA of the CDR3: TGTGCCAGCAGCTTAGCCTCCAATCAGCCCCAGCATTTT. Translated, it gives CASSLASNQPQHF.